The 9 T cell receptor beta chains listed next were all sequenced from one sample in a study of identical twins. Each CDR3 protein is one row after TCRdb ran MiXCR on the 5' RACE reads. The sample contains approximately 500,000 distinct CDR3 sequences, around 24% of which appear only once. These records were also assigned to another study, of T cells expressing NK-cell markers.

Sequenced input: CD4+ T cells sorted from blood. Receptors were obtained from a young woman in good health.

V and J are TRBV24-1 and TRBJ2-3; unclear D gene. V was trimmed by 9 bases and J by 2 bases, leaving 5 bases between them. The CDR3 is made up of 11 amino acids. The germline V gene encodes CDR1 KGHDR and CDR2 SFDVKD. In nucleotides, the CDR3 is TGTGCCACCGGGAACACAGATACGCAGTATTTT. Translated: CATGNTDTQYF.

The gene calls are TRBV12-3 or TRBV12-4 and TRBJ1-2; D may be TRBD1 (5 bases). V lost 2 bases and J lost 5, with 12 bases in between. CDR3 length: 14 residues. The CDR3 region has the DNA TGTGCCAGCAGTTTAAGGGCAGGGCTATATGGCTACACCTTC. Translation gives CASSLRAGLYGYTF.

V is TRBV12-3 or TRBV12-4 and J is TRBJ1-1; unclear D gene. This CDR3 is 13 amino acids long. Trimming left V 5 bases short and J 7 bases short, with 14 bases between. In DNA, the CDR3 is TGTGCCAGCAGTCCCGTACGGTCGAATGAAGCTTTCTTT. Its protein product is CASSPVRSNEAFF.

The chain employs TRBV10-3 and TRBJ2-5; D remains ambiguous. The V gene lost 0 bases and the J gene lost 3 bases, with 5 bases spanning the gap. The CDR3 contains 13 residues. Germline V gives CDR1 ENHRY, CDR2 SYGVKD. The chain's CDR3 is CAISESTEETQYF. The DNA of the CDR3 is TGTGCCATCAGTGAGTCGACGGAAGAGACCCAGTACTTC.

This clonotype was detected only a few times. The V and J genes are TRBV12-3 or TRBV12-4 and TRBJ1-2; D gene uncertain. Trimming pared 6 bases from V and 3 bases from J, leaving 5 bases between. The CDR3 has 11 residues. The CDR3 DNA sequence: TGTGCCAGCAGCTGGCACTATGGCTACACCTTC. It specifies CASSWHYGYTF.

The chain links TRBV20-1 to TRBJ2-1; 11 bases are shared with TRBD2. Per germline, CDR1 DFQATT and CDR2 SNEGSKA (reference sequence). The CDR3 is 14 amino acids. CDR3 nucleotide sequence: TGCAGCTATGGGACTAGCGGAACCTACAATGAGCAGTTCTTC. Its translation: CSYGTSGTYNEQFF.

The CDR3 DNA follows: TGTGCCAGCAGTAGCGCGAGCTCCTATAATTCACCCCTCCACTTT. Translated: CASSSASSYNSPLHF. This rearrangement joins TRBV14 to TRBJ1-6; the D is unclear. V gave up 6 bases and J gave up 0 bases, with 9 bases separating them. CDR1 and CDR2 from the germline V gene are SGHDN and FVKESK. The CDR3 spans 15 residues. Combining the CDR3 with reference TRBV14 and TRBJ1-6 gives the whole variable domain EAGVTQFPSHSVIEKGQTVTLRCDPISGHDNLYWYRRVMGKEIKFLLHFVKESKQDESGMPNNRFLAERTGGTYSTLKVQPAELEDSGVYFCASSSASSYNSPLHFGNGTRLTVT.

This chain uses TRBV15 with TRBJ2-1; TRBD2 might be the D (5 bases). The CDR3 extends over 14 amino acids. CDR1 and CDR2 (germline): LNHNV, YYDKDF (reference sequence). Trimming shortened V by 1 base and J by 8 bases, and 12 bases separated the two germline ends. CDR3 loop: CATSRGGSSDEQFF. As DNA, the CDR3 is TGTGCCACCAGCAGAGGAGGGAGTAGCGATGAGCAGTTCTTC.

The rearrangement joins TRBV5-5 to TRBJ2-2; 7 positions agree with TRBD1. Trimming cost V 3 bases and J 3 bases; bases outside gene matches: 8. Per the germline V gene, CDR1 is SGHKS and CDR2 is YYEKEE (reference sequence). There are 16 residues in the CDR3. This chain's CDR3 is CASSYPGQRYTGELFF. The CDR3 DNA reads TGTGCCAGCAGCTACCCGGGACAGAGATACACCGGGGAGCTGTTTTTT.